The 22 T cell receptor beta chains below were found in one sample sequenced in a study of cytomegalovirus exposure and HLA in healthy donors. The PCR had 60 Vbeta and 13 Jbeta primers. Data came from immunoSEQ multiplex PCR; TCRdb stores just in-frame clones and leaves some out. The data hold around 150,000 clones, with 60% to 80% observed a single time. The sample taken for sequencing was PBMCs. The receptors originated from a woman aged 40 to 49 in good health and CMV-seropositive.

The rearrangement uses TRBV6-6 and TRBJ1-2, with D perhaps matching TRBD1 (6 bases). Per the germline V gene, CDR1 is MNHNY and CDR2 is SVGAGI (reference sequence). V dropped 6 bases and J dropped 4 bases, with 15 bases sitting between them. The CDR3 has 14 residues. The CDR3 sequence is CASRGATGTYGYTF. CDR3 nucleotides: TGTGCCAGCAGAGGCGCAACAGGGACCTATGGCTACACCTTC.

CDR3: CASSSGLANYNEQFF. The CDR3 coding sequence is TGTGCCAGCAGCTCGGGACTAGCTAACTACAATGAGCAGTTCTTC. The chain joins TRBV5-5 to TRBJ2-1; 9 positions match TRBD2. Germline V CDR1 and CDR2: SGHKS, YYEKEE (reference sequence). The CDR3 is made up of 15 amino acids. Unmatched junction bases numbered 4, after V lost 3 bases and J lost 3 bases.

CDR3 in DNA: TGTGCCAGCAGCCGCGATGGCAGGGGACAAGAGACCCAGTACTTC. Translating it yields CASSRDGRGQETQYF. The genes are TRBV7-2 and TRBJ2-5, with a tentative D call TRBD1 (6 bases). Trimming removed 5 bases from V and 2 bases from J, with 15 bases in between. CDR3 length: 15 amino acids. The germline V gene encodes CDR1 SGHTA and CDR2 FQGNSA.

The CDR3 nucleotides are TGTGCCAGCAGTGAAGGGCCGAGCGGGGGCACCGGGGAGCTGTTTTTT. This encodes CASSEGPSGGTGELFF. The chain combines TRBV2 with TRBJ2-2; the match to TRBD2 covers 8 bases. With 1 base clipped from V and 4 bases from J, the junction kept 5 bases outside the gene matches. Germline V gene lookup returns CDR1 SNHLY and CDR2 FYNNEI. The CDR3 has 16 amino acids.

This chain links TRBV7-8 with TRBJ1-6; a possible D gene is TRBD1 (6 bases). CDR3 length: 15 residues. Germline V lookup: CDR1 SGHVS, CDR2 FQNEAQ. V was pared by 7 bases and J by 0 bases, with 10 bases between. The CDR3 spells CASKGVNSYNSPLHF. CDR3 coding DNA: TGTGCCAGCAAGGGGGTTAACTCCTATAATTCACCCCTCCACTTT.

This rearrangement joins TRBV7-2 to TRBJ2-7, with a weak D call TRBD2 (6 bases). CDR1 SGHTA and CDR2 FQGNSA come from the germline V gene. CDR3 length: 15 amino acids. The V end was cut by 1 base, the J end by 3 bases, with 13 bases between. The CDR3 region has the DNA TGTGCCAGCAGCTTAGTTGGAGGGCCACACTACGAGCAGTACTTC. Translation gives CASSLVGGPHYEQYF.

This chain uses TRBV4-3 with TRBJ1-4; D might be TRBD1 (5 bases). V was pared by 4 bases and J by 4 bases, with 13 bases between. This CDR3 region has 15 residues. In germline, CDR1 is LGHNA, CDR2 YSLEER. The CDR3 nucleotides read TGCGCCAGCAGCCCCTTGGGGCAGTATAATGAAAAACTGTTTTTT. Translation gives CASSPLGQYNEKLFF.

The chain recombines TRBV19 with TRBJ2-2; 7 bases agree with TRBD1. Looked up from germline, CDR1 is LNHDA and CDR2 is SQIVND (reference sequence). J gave up 8 bases and V 6 bases, and 9 bases lay outside the gene matches. This CDR3 has 14 amino acids. DNA for the CDR3: TGTGCCAGTAGGTCAGGGGGAGAAGGAGGGGAGCTGTTTTTT. This gives the protein CASRSGGEGGELFF.

This rearrangement joins TRBV15 to TRBJ1-5; 10 bases line up with TRBD1. The CDR3 is 17 residues long. CDR1 and CDR2 (germline): LNHNV, YYDKDF (reference sequence). After removal of 2 bases from V and 5 bases from J, the junction contained 9 bases not matched to a gene. CDR3 sequence (DNA): TGTGCCACCAGCAGACGGACAGGGGGAAAGGTCGATCAGCCCCAGCATTTT. This codes for CATSRRTGGKVDQPQHF.

V gene TRBV14 combines with J gene TRBJ2-7; 7 bases map to TRBD1. The germline V gene has CDR1 SGHDN and CDR2 FVKESK. V shed 3 bases and J 3 bases; nucleotides not matched to a gene: 8. This CDR3 comprises 15 residues. This CDR3 reads CASSQPGQDLYEQYF. The CDR3 nucleotides are TGTGCCAGCAGCCAGCCCGGACAGGATCTCTACGAGCAGTACTTC.

The chain joins TRBV7-2 to TRBJ2-1, with D unclear. V was clipped by 3 bases and J by 0 bases, with 3 bases between them. CDR1 and CDR2 (germline): SGHTA, FQGNSA. This CDR3 has 13 amino acids. This CDR3 reads CASSFSSYNEQFF. The CDR3 nucleotides are TGTGCCAGCAGCTTCTCCTCCTACAATGAGCAGTTCTTC.

The chain joins TRBV21-1 to TRBJ1-4; TRBD1, the table's D call, was not compared with the DNA. TRBV21-1 represents a pseudogene. The CDR3 loop spans 17 amino acids. CDR3 amino acids: CASSKAPRQGLNEKLFF. The CDR3, as DNA: TGTGCCAGCAGCAAAGCGCCAAGACAGGGACTTAATGAAAAACTGTTTTTT.

The chain couples TRBV10-3 to TRBJ1-4; 7 positions match TRBD1. J was trimmed by 2 bases and V by 6 bases; bases with no gene match: 6. This CDR3 is 15 amino acids long. CDR1 is ENHRY, CDR2 SYGVKD, per germline. CDR3 amino acids: CAISEGARTNEKLFF. The CDR3 DNA sequence: TGTGCCATCAGCGAGGGGGCTAGGACTAATGAAAAACTGTTTTTT.

This chain connects TRBV19 to TRBJ2-3; 11 nucleotides align to TRBD2. The germline gives CDR1 LNHDA, CDR2 SQIVND (reference sequence). The CDR3 has 16 amino acids. The J segment lost 9 bases and the V segment lost 5 bases, leaving 13 bases of the junction unmatched. As DNA, the CDR3 is TGTGCCAGTAGTGATGGAGGGCTAGCGGGAGGACGAACGCAGTATTTT. It yields the protein CASSDGGLAGGRTQYF.

This chain connects TRBV13 to TRBJ2-5; 9 bases align to TRBD2. Judging by the DNA end, TRBJ2-7 fits better; the J call may be wrong. The CDR3 covers 20 residues. The V gene's germline CDR1 is PRHDT and CDR2 FYEKMQ (reference sequence). CDR3 DNA: TGTGCCAGCAGCCCGCGCCCCCCTCTAGCGGGATACCCAACCTCCTACGAGCAGTACTTC. This translates into CASSPRPPLAGYPTSYEQYF.

This chain uses TRBV7-2 with TRBJ2-5; TRBD2 matches 15 bases. The ends lost 5 bases at V and 5 bases at J; junction bases unmatched: 9. This CDR3 is built from 17 residues. Looked up from germline, CDR1 is SGHTA and CDR2 is FQGNSA. CDR3 DNA: TGTGCCAGCAGCCGCCCCGGACTAGCGGGGGGGCGCGAGACCCAGTACTTC. Its translation: CASSRPGLAGGRETQYF. Based on the CDR3 plus reference TRBV7-2 and TRBJ2-5, the full variable domain is GAGVSQSPSNKVTEKGKDVELRCDPISGHTALYWYRQSLGQGLEFLIYFQGNSAPDKSGLPSDRFSAERTGGSVSTLTIQRTQQEDSAVYLCASSRPGLAGGRETQYFGPGTRLLVL.

This clone has a handful of counts. The J gene is TRBJ2-1, the V gene TRBV30, with 11 bases aligning to TRBD2. J gave up 6 bases and V 0 bases, and 1 base lay outside the gene matches. This CDR3 has 14 residues. Germline CDR1 is GTSNPN and CDR2 is SVGIG (reference sequence). This CDR3 reads CAWSVGLAVNEQFF. CDR3 DNA: TGTGCCTGGAGTGTGGGACTAGCGGTCAATGAGCAGTTCTTC.

The chain combines TRBV30 with TRBJ1-2, with 7 bases that match TRBD1. The CDR3 length is 13 residues. The germline gives CDR1 GTSNPN, CDR2 SVGIG (reference sequence). The trim removed 0 bases at V and 8 bases at J, leaving 6 bases unmatched. As DNA, the CDR3 is TGTGCCTGGAGTGTAGAGAGGGGGCACGGCTACACCTTC. Amino acid sequence: CAWSVERGHGYTF.

The chain is built from TRBV5-1 and TRBJ2-5; tentative D call: TRBD1 (5 bases). Looked up from germline, CDR1 is SGHRS and CDR2 is YFSETQ. The CDR3 is 15 residues long. Trimming removed 0 bases from V and 2 bases from J, with 11 bases in between. The chain's CDR3 is CASSLAAGWQETQYF. CDR3 sequence (DNA): TGCGCCAGCAGCTTGGCAGCAGGGTGGCAAGAGACCCAGTACTTC.

About this clone: The same CDR3 arises from other DNA sequences in this sample as well. This rearrangement joins TRBV19 to TRBJ2-2, with unresolved D. Deletions cut 4 bases from V and 6 bases from J, with 6 bases between. Germline CDR1 LNHDA, CDR2 SQIVND (reference sequence). The CDR3 spans 12 residues. The CDR3 is CASSTGPGELFF. CDR3 DNA: TGTGCCAGTAGTACAGGCCCCGGGGAGCTGTTTTTT.

This clone appeared once. The rearrangement links TRBV7-6 to TRBJ2-5, with 7 bases lining up with TRBD1. The V gene's germline CDR1 is SGHVS and CDR2 FNYEAQ. This CDR3 is built from 13 residues. V was pared by 5 bases and J by 4 bases, with 4 bases of the junction left unmatched. The CDR3 DNA reads TGTGCCAGCAGCACTGACAGGGTAGAGACCCAGTACTTC. Its translation: CASSTDRVETQYF.

The CDR3 DNA is TGCAGCGTTGCCACCCTGACAGGGGGCACTGAAGCTTTCTTT. It yields the protein CSVATLTGGTEAFF. This rearrangement joins TRBV29-1 to TRBJ1-1; the match to TRBD1 covers 9 bases. The CDR3 extends over 14 amino acids. The V segment lost 4 bases and the J segment 4 bases; nucleotides outside the gene matches: 7. Germline-derived CDR1 and CDR2 are SQVTM and ANQGSEA.